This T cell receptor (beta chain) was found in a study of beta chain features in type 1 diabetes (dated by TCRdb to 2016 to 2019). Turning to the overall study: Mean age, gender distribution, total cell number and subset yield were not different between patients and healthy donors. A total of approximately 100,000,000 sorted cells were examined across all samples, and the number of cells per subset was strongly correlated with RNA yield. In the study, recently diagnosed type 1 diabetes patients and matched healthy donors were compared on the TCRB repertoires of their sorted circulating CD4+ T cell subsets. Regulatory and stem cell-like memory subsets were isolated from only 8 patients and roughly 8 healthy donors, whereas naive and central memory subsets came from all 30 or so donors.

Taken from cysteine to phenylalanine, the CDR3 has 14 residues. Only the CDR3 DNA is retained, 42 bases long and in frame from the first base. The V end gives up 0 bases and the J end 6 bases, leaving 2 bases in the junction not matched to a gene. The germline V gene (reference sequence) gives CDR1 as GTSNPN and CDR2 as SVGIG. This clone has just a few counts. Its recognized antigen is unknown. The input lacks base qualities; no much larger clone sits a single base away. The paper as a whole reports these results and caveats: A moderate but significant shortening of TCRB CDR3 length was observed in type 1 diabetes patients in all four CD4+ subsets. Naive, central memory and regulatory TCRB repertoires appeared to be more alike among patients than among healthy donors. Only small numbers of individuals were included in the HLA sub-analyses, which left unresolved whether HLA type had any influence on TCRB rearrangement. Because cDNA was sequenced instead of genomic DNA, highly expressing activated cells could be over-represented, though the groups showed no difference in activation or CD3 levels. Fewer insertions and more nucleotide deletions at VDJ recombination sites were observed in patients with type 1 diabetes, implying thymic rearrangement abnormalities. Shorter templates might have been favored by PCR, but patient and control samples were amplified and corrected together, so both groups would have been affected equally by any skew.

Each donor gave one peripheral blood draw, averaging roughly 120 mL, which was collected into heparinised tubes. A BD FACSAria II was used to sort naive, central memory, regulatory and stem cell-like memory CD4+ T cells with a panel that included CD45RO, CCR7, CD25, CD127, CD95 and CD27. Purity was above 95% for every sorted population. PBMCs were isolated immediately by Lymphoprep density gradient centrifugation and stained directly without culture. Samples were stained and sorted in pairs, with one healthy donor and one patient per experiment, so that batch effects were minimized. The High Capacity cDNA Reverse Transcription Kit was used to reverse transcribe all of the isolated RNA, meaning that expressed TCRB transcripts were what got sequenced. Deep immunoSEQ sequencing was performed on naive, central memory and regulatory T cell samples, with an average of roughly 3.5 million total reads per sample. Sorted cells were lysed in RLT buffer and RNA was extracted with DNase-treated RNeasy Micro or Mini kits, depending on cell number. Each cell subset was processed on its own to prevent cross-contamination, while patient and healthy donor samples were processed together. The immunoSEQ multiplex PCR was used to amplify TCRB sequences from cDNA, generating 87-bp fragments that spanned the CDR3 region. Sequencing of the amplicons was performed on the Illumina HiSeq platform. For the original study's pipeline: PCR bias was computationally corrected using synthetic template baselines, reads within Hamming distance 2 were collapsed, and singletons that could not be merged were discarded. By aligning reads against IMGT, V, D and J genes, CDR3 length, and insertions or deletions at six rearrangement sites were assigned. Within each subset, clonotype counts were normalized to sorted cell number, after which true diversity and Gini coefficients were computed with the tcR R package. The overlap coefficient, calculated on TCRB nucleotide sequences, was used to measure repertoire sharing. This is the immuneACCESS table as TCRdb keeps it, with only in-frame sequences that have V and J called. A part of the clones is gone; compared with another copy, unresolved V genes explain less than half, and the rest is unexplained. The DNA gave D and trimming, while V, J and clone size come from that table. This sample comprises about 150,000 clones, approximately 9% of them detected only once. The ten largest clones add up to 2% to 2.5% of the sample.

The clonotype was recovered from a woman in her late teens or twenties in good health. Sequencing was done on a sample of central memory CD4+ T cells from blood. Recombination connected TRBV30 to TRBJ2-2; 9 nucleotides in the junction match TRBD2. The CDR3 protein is CAWSVLAGPGELFF. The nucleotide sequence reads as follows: TGTGCCTGGAGTGTACTAGCGGGTCCCGGGGAGCTGTTTTTT.